This TCR beta chain derives from a study of CD8+CD57+ T cells in acquired aplastic anemia. Overall study context: Each DNA sample taken from sorted CD4+ and CD8+ cells came to roughly 3.5 ug on average.

Germline trimming cut 4 bases from V and 3 bases from J; bases unmatched to any gene: 3. CDR3 length equals 15 residues. CDR1 is SNHLY, CDR2 FYNNEI, per germline. By flow cytometry, patients selected for sequencing had shown an expansion of CD8+CD57+ cells. TCR beta VDJ and CDR3 profiles were obtained from a genomic DNA template. TCRdb processed the reads anew with MiXCR; each CDR3 protein has one entry. The table has over 250,000 distinct CDR3 sequences, approximately 60% seen once. Many counts were recorded for this clonotype. Its specificity is unknown. Regarding the study as a whole: Patient and control CD8+ Simpson's diversity was not significantly different. Patients and controls had in common 25 to 30 CD8+ CDR3 sequences.

The rearrangement uses TRBV2 and TRBJ1-3; 10 positions agree with TRBD1. Sequencing was carried out using sorted CD4+, CD8+, or CD8+CD57+ T cells (not recorded which) from PBMCs. This TCR was recovered from a human donor with aplastic anemia. The CDR3 here is CASSVGTGVGNTIYF. The CDR3 nucleotides are TGTGCCAGCAGTGTTGGGACAGGGGTTGGAAACACCATATATTTT. Full variable domain (remainder filled in from reference TRBV2 and TRBJ1-3): EPEVTQTPSHQVTQMGQEVILRCVPISNHLYFYWYRQILGQKVEFLVSFYNNEISEKSEIFDDQFSVERPDGSNFTLKIRSTKLEDSAMYFCASSVGTGVGNTIYFGEGSWLTVV.